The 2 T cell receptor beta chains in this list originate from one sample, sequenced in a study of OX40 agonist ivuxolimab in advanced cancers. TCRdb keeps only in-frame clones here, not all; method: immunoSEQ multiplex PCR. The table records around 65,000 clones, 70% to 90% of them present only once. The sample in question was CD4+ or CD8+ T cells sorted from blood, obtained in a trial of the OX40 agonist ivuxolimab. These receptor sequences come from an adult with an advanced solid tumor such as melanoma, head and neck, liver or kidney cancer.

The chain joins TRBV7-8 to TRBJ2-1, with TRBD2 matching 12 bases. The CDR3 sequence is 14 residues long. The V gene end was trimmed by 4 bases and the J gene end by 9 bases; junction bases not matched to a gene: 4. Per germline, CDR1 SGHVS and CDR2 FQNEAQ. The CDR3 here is CASSSGLAGFEQFF. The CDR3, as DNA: TGTGCCAGCAGCTCTGGACTAGCGGGATTTGAGCAGTTCTTC.

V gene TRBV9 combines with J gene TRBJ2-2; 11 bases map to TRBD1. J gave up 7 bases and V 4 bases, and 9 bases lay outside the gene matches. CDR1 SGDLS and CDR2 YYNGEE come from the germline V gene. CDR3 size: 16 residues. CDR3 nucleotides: TGTGCCAGCAGCACTTCCGGACAGGGGGCCTTCGGGGAGCTGTTTTTT. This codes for CASSTSGQGAFGELFF. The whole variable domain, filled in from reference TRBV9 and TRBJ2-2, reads DSGVTQTPKHLITATGQRVTLRCSPRSGDLSVYWYQQSLDQGLQFLIQYYNGEERAKGNILERFSAQQFPDLHSELNLSSLELGDSALYFCASSTSGQGAFGELFFGEGSRLTVL.